This T cell receptor beta chain stems from a study of vaccination effects on CD4 cells after COVID-19. Sequencing was performed with immunoSEQ multiplex PCR; in TCRdb, only in-frame clones are kept and a portion is missing. The sample carries about 24,000 clones, approximately 69% recorded once. There are 15 residues in the CDR3. Germline loops: CDR1 MNHEY, CDR2 SVGAGI. Germline trimming cut 6 bases from V and 3 bases from J; bases unmatched to any gene: 6. Sequencing followed a ViraFEST assay step that expanded antigen-specific CD4+ T cells with viral peptide pools. Upon completion of roughly ten days in culture, CD4+ T cells were isolated. Among the vaccine recipients, none had a prior SARS-CoV-2 infection, and nucleocapsid antibodies were negative. As for this clone: Its target is not known.

This specimen was CD4+ T cells from PBMCs cultured with SARS-CoV-2 spike peptides, taken before COVID-19 vaccination. The rearrangement joins TRBV6-5 to TRBJ2-3, with 10 bases lining up with TRBD2. The receptor comes from a human donor who received a COVID-19 vaccine. The CDR3 DNA reads TGTGCCAGCAGCCACGGACTAGCGGAGACAGATACGCAGTATTTT. Residues: CASSHGLAETDTQYF.